Presented here are 12 T cell receptor beta chains from one specimen sequenced in a study of response to subunit inactivated influenza vaccine. TCRdb re-called the RT-PCR reads through MiXCR, storing one row per CDR3 protein. In the table there are around 760,000 distinct CDR3 sequences, approximately 15% of which are singletons. Sequenced material: PBMCs from blood, taken around 15 days before vaccination. The receptors derive from a man over 45 who received an inactivated influenza vaccine.

The chain links TRBV2 to TRBJ2-5; TRBD1 or TRBD2 may be the D gene (5 bases each). Germline values: CDR1 SNHLY, CDR2 FYNNEI. Trimming took off 5 bases at V and 2 bases at J, with 12 bases between the two ends. The CDR3 sequence is 14 residues long. CDR3 DNA: TGTGCCAGCAGTCAGGGACGGACACAAGAGACCCAGTACTTC. It yields the protein CASSQGRTQETQYF.

The chain carries TRBV20-1 and TRBJ1-2; D uncertain. CDR1 and CDR2 (germline): DFQATT, SNEGSKA (reference sequence). The CDR3 extends over 12 amino acids. V lost 4 bases to trimming and J lost 6 bases, with 12 bases between them. CDR3 coding DNA: TGCAGTGCTAAAGCCCATCGGCATGGCTACACCTTC. Protein: CSAKAHRHGYTF.

The chain joins TRBV24-1 to TRBJ2-1, with 7 bases lining up with TRBD2. CDR1 and CDR2 from the germline V gene are KGHDR and SFDVKD. The CDR3 is 13 amino acids. The V gene end was trimmed by 3 bases and the J gene end by 9 bases; junction bases not matched to a gene: 4. The CDR3 here is CATSDGGVGEQFF. The DNA for the CDR3 is TGTGCCACCAGTGATGGGGGGGTCGGTGAGCAGTTCTTC.

The chain uses TRBV19 and TRBJ2-1; TRBD1 might be the D (7 bases). With 0 bases removed from V and 2 bases from J, the gap between germline ends came to 8 bases. Looked up from germline, CDR1 is LNHDA and CDR2 is SQIVND (reference sequence). CDR3 length: 15 amino acids. The CDR3 is CASSIDRGAYNEQFF. The CDR3 nucleotides are TGTGCCAGTAGTATAGACAGGGGGGCCTACAATGAGCAGTTCTTC.

The chain recombines TRBV24-1 with TRBJ2-3; D unresolved. Germline V lookup: CDR1 KGHDR, CDR2 SFDVKD. CDR3 size: 11 residues. V was clipped by 5 bases and J by 5 bases, with 4 bases between them. Written as DNA, the CDR3 is TGTGCCACCAGTGGTCAAGATACGCAGTATTTT. Residues: CATSGQDTQYF.

This clonotype was detected a few times. The chain combines TRBV28 with TRBJ1-5; no clear D. CDR3 length: 13 amino acids. V lost 6 bases and J lost 9, with 15 bases in between. Per the germline V gene, CDR1 is MDHEN and CDR2 is SYDVKM. The CDR3 nucleotides read TGTGCCAGCAGCTCCCTCTCTTCCGGGCCCCAGCATTTT. Translated, it gives CASSSLSSGPQHF.

The chain recombines TRBV10-3 with TRBJ2-4; D call uncertain. Trimming took 0 bases from V and 0 from J, leaving 12 bases between them. Germline CDR1 ENHRY, CDR2 SYGVKD. This CDR3 is built from 17 residues. In DNA form, the CDR3 reads TGTGCCATCAGTGAGTCGATGGGCAAATTAGCCAAAAACATTCAGTACTTC. This gives the protein CAISESMGKLAKNIQYF.

This clonotype has only a few counts. V and J are TRBV12-3 or TRBV12-4 and TRBJ2-7, with TRBD2 as a possible D gene (6 bases). The V and J ends lost 9 bases and 2 bases respectively, with 20 bases between them. The CDR3 consists of 15 residues. The CDR3 here is CARRDGTLYTYEQYF. The DNA for the CDR3 is TGTGCCAGAAGGGATGGGACTTTGTATACCTACGAGCAGTACTTC.

This clonotype appeared a few times. The CDR3 spells CASSKLGSWDSPLHF. The CDR3 nucleotides are TGTGCCAGCAGTAAGCTCGGTTCATGGGATTCACCCCTCCACTTT. V usage is TRBV6-2 or TRBV6-3 and J usage is TRBJ1-6; D remains ambiguous. Trimming pared 5 bases from V and 8 bases from J, leaving 16 bases between. This CDR3 has 15 residues. Germline CDR1 reads MNHEY; CDR2 reads SVGEGT.

The chain joins TRBV5-1 to TRBJ2-7; no definite D call. V was shortened by 0 bases and J by 5 bases, with 15 bases between the two germline ends. Germline V CDR1 and CDR2: SGHRS, YFSETQ. There are 15 residues in the CDR3. The CDR3 sequence is CASSLDSTSSDEQYF. The CDR3 DNA reads TGCGCCAGCAGCTTGGATTCCACGTCGAGCGACGAGCAGTACTTC. The variable domain in full, with the rest retrieved from reference TRBV5-1 and TRBJ2-7, is KAGVTQTPRYLIKTRGQQVTLSCSPISGHRSVSWYQQTPGQGLQFLFEYFSETQRNKGNFPGRFSGRQFSNSRSEMNVSTLELGDSALYLCASSLDSTSSDEQYFGPGTRLTVT.

The chain recombines TRBV28 with TRBJ2-1; TRBD2 is a possible D gene (6 bases). The germline V gene encodes CDR1 MDHEN and CDR2 SYDVKM. This CDR3 contains 15 residues. Between the trimmed V and J ends, which lost 1 base and 6 bases, there was a span of 13 bases. The CDR3 sequence: CASSLYGRKGNEQFF. CDR3 nucleotide sequence: TGTGCCAGCAGTTTATACGGGAGAAAGGGCAATGAGCAGTTCTTC.

This clonotype was detected a few times. This chain joins TRBV20-1 and TRBJ2-4; the D is unclear. The CDR3 is made up of 13 amino acids. The V end lost 3 bases, the J end lost 3 bases, and 9 bases lay between the germline ends. Germline V CDR1 and CDR2: DFQATT, SNEGSKA (reference sequence). Here the CDR3 DNA reads TGCAGTGCTAGTCGGGTTGGCAAAAACATTCAGTACTTC. This translates into CSASRVGKNIQYF.